Given below is one TCR beta chain in context. Its antigen specificity is not known. Per-nucleotide qualities are absent, and no much larger clonotype sits a single base away. Reading the label with the study, this specimen's time point is: cells obtained before transplantation from donor or recipient. CD3+CD4+ and CD3+CD8+ populations were FACS-sorted from unstimulated pre-transplant donor and recipient cells taken from spleen or lymph nodes. Library construction relied on the immunoSEQ multiplex PCR assay. For most patients, genomic DNA was isolated with the Qiagen DNeasy Blood and Tissue Kit and shipped frozen to Adaptive Biotechnologies for TCR sequencing. For most patients, high-throughput TCR-beta CDR3 sequencing of genomic DNA was performed by Adaptive Biotechnologies. The authors' analysis ran thus. TCR sequencing data were retrieved from Adaptive's ImmunoSEQ software for some 19 patients, whereas a few other patients were processed with MiXCR and VDJtools. To correct CD4 versus CD8 sorting errors, any sequence found in both subsets at a frequency ratio below 5:1 was removed. Because the origin of CDR3 nucleotide sequences shared between donor and recipient could not be assigned, those sequences were removed. Alloreactive clones required at least 2-fold expansion over unstimulated cells and minimum CFSE-low frequency of 0.002% (template counts) or 0.001% (read counts). A clone was considered mappable if detected in the sequenced pre-transplant spleen, lymph node, or MLR CFSE-low populations of the donor or recipient. Cumulative frequency of alloreactive clones was calculated as a percentage of all sequences weighted by copy number. TCRdb retrieved this table from immuneACCESS and kept in-frame rearrangements only. Not all clones are present; in checked studies, unresolved V genes account for under half, and no reason is known for the remainder. V and J calls and clone size follow that table, whereas D and trimming were derived from the DNA. This sample comprises some 82,000 clones, roughly 87% of them detected only once. Around 8% of the sample is taken by the ten largest.

From its cysteine to its phenylalanine, the CDR3 spans 13 amino acids. Only the CDR3 region is kept as DNA, spanning 39 bases read in frame from base 1. V is cut by 3 bases and J by 9 bases, and the space between the germline ends is 9 bases. Sequences SNHLY (CDR1) and FYNNEI (CDR2) are obtained from the germline V gene. These data come from a study of graft-versus-host responses after intestinal transplantation (dated by TCRdb to 2020 to 2023). With respect to the entire study: The transplants that recipients got were multivisceral, liver-intestinal, or isolated intestinal. Every recipient was given anti-thymocyte globulin induction, then maintenance tacrolimus and steroids for around three years. After intestinal transplantation, graft-versus-host and host-versus-graft alloreactive T cell clones in the graft, circulation and bone marrow were tracked using bulk TCR-beta CDR3 sequencing. To identify alloreactive clones, pre-transplant mixed lymphocyte reaction products were sequenced and then compared with unstimulated pre-transplant donor and recipient T cells. The cohort enrolled about two dozen intestinal transplant recipients including one retransplant, and a few patients lacking pretransplant specimens were excluded. Donor T cell macrochimerism was defined as a peak of at least 4% donor T cells among recipient peripheral blood mononuclear cells. Rather than being sequenced by the commercial service, samples from a few later patients were sequenced in-house on an Illumina MiSeq and processed with MiXCR.

General findings and caveats noted by the study authors: GvH clones were detected in recipient bone marrow, and some appeared earlier in ileal mucosa or blood, consistent with an intestinal mucosal origin. The conclusions were limited by the relatively low number and heterogeneity of the intestinal transplant patients. Early after transplant, peak levels of circulating GvH clones were found to be associated with declines in HvG clones. In patients with donor T cell macrochimerism, the allografts had high GvH to HvG T cell clonal ratios.

This material consisted of unstimulated CD8+ T cells sorted from spleen or lymph node cells, taken before transplant. This chain is built from TRBV2 and TRBJ1-6, with a weak D call of TRBD1 (5 bases match). The source is a human donor who was the organ donor for an intestinal transplant. The nucleotides are TGTGCCAGCAGTGATACAGGCCCTTCACCCCTCCACTTT. Translated, it gives CASSDTGPSPLHF.